These 24 T cell receptor beta chains came from one sample sequenced in a study of Tregs in tolerant kidney transplant recipients. TCRdb's table, derived via immunoSEQ multiplex PCR, lists solely in-frame clones and lacks some. The data show about 16,000 clones, and the top ten clones hold roughly 4%. The nonmyeloablative bone marrow transplants came from related graft donors, with transient mixed chimerism. The material was CD4+ T cells from blood (PBMCs), obtained 12 months after the transplant. The source is a human patient who received a combined kidney and bone marrow transplant. Some of the T cells may derive from the graft donor.

With respect to this clone: With the read ending 3 residues before the CDR3 end, the germline J gene is used to fill in that end. The chain recombines TRBV6-2 or TRBV6-3 with TRBJ2-3; either TRBD1 or TRBD2 may fit D (5 bases each). The germline V gene encodes CDR1 MNHEY and CDR2 SVGEGT. This CDR3 comprises 11 residues. CDR3 DNA, as far as it was read: TGTGCCAGCAGTTCAAGGGGAGCG. Translating it yields CASSSRGA. The full CDR3 sequence reads CASSSRGAQYF.

As regards this clone: The read terminates 3 residues before the CDR3 end, so the remaining end is supplied by the germline J gene. V gene TRBV2 combines with J gene TRBJ1-2; 7 positions agree with TRBD1. Germline V lookup: CDR1 SNHLY, CDR2 FYNNEI. This CDR3 is built from 12 residues. V trimming: 4 bases; J trimming: 6 bases; junction bases outside the gene matches: 2. The CDR3 DNA, read in part, is TGTGCCAGCAGTGGTACAGGGGATGGC. Translated, it gives CASSGTGDG. From start to end, the CDR3 is CASSGTGDGYTF.

On this clone: Read data end 3 residues before the CDR3 end; the end is taken from the germline J gene. The chain carries TRBV20-1 and TRBJ2-1, with TRBD2 identical over 9 bases. The trim removed 5 bases at V and 5 bases at J, leaving 7 bases unmatched. Germline CDR1 DFQATT, CDR2 SNEGSKA (reference sequence). The CDR3 extends over 14 amino acids. The CDR3 DNA, read in part, is TGCAGTGCTCCGAAAGCGGGAGGAAACAATGAG. Translated, it gives CSAPKAGGNNE. The entire CDR3 sequence reads CSAPKAGGNNEQFF.

On this clone itself: With the read ending 3 residues before the CDR3 end, the germline J gene is used to fill in that end. The chain links TRBV5-1 to TRBJ2-7, with 10 bases lining up with TRBD1. CDR3 length: 16 amino acids. V lost 2 bases to trimming and J lost 0 bases; unmatched junction nucleotides: 5. Germline assignment: CDR1 SGHRS and CDR2 YFSETQ. The sequenced part of the CDR3 DNA is TGCGCCAGCAGCTTCTGGACAGGGGGTAGCTCCTACGAG. The encoded protein is CASSFWTGGSSYE. The CDR3, in full, reads CASSFWTGGSSYEQYF.

A remark on this clone: The read terminates 3 residues ahead of where the CDR3 ends, so the germline J gene completes it. The genes are TRBV6-2 or TRBV6-3 and TRBJ2-5, with TRBD1 as a possible D gene (6 bases). Germline values: CDR1 MNHEY, CDR2 SVGEGT. Trimming removed 6 bases at V and 3 bases at J, with 8 bases between. The CDR3 contains 12 residues. Incomplete CDR3 DNA: TGTGCCAGCAGCCCAGGGGAAGAGACC. Its translation: CASSPGEET. From start to end, the CDR3 is CASSPGEETQYF.

With respect to this clone: The CDR3 is cut off 3 residues early in the read; its end comes from the germline J gene. The chain has TRBV19 and TRBJ1-1; 7 nucleotides match TRBD1. The CDR3 loop spans 15 amino acids. Trimming took 3 bases from V and 2 from J; bases not matched to a gene: 6. From germline, CDR1 is LNHDA and CDR2 SQIVND (reference sequence). The sequenced part of the CDR3 DNA is TGTGCCAGTAGTATGCAGGACAGGCGAAACACTGAA. The encoded protein is CASSMQDRRNTE. The whole CDR3 protein is CASSMQDRRNTEAFF.

A remark on this clone: The CDR3 extends 3 residues past the end of the read, so its final part is completed from the germline J gene. The chain has TRBV5-1 and TRBJ2-7; 11 nucleotides match TRBD1. Germline CDR1 SGHRS, CDR2 YFSETQ. The CDR3 is 16 amino acids. The V and J ends lost 4 bases and 3 bases, in that order; junction bases with no gene match: 9. This CDR3 is CASSDLPGQGDYEQYF. Incomplete CDR3 DNA: TGCGCCAGCAGCGACTTACCGGGACAGGGGGACTACGAG.

Concerning this clone: The read finishes 3 residues shy of the CDR3 end, and the germline J gene is used to complete it. The chain couples TRBV7-6 to TRBJ2-5, with 14 positions matching TRBD2. The V segment lost 5 bases and the J segment 7 bases; nucleotides outside the gene matches: 12. The CDR3 has 17 residues. Germline lookup yields CDR1 SGHVS and CDR2 FNYEAQ. The CDR3 reads CASSPIGTSGRRGTQYF. The part of the CDR3 DNA that was read is TGTGCCAGCAGCCCTATAGGGACTAGCGGGAGAAGAGGGACC.

As for this clone: The read finishes 3 residues shy of the CDR3 end, and the germline J gene is used to complete it. The chain uses TRBV11-2 and TRBJ1-1, with D possibly TRBD1 on 6 matching bases. Between the trimmed V and J ends, which lost 1 base and 4 bases, there was a span of 10 bases. CDR3 length equals 14 residues. Germline CDR1 reads SGHAT; CDR2 reads FQNNGV. CDR3 residues: CASSLGGGVTEAFF. The sequenced part of the CDR3 DNA is TGTGCCAGCAGCTTAGGAGGGGGTGTCACTGAA. Together with reference TRBV11-2 and TRBJ1-1, the CDR3 gives the full variable domain: EAGVAQSPRYKIIEKRQSVAFWCNPISGHATLYWYQQILGQGPKLLIQFQNNGVVDDSQLPKDRFSAERLKGVDSTLKIQPAKLEDSAVYLCASSLGGGVTEAFFGQGTRLTVV.

In regard to this clone: The missing CDR3 end, 3 residues past where the read stops, is filled in from the germline J gene. The chain uses TRBV9 and TRBJ1-3; D unclear. V lost 0 bases to trimming and J lost 3 bases, with 16 bases between them. Germline V gives CDR1 SGDLS, CDR2 YYNGEE. CDR3 length: 17 amino acids. CDR3 sequence reads: CASSVDWSGVGGNTIYF. The covered CDR3 bases are TGTGCCAGCAGCGTAGATTGGTCCGGGGTTGGTGGAAACACC.

This clone is labeled medium-sized (0.01 to 0.1%) based on frequency. The sequenced fragment ends 3 residues before the CDR3 boundary, so the rest is inferred from the germline J gene. The V call is TRBV2, the J call TRBJ2-5, with 7 bases fitting TRBD2. This CDR3 spans 15 amino acids. Germline loops: CDR1 SNHLY, CDR2 FYNNEI. Germline trimming cut 0 bases from V and 4 bases from J; bases unmatched to any gene: 5. Incomplete CDR3 DNA: TGTGCCAGCAGTGAAGCGCTGTGGGGGGGAGAGACC. Its protein product is CASSEALWGGET. Given in full, the CDR3 is CASSEALWGGETQYF.

With respect to this clone: The read is 3 residues too short to cover the CDR3 end, so that end is filled in from the germline J gene. The chain employs TRBV19 and TRBJ1-5, with 8 bases that match TRBD1. The length of the CDR3 is 14 residues. The ends lost 8 bases at V and 6 bases at J; junction bases unmatched: 9. The germline V gene has CDR1 LNHDA and CDR2 SQIVND (reference sequence). The CDR3 loop is CASHSGQGSQPQHF. Incomplete CDR3 DNA: TGTGCCAGTCACAGCGGACAGGGAAGTCAGCCC. Full variable domain (outside the CDR3, taken from reference TRBV19 and TRBJ1-5): DGGITQSPKYLFRKEGQNVTLSCEQNLNHDAMYWYRQDPGQGLRLIYYSQIVNDFQKGDIAEGYSVSREKKESFPLTVTSAQKNPTAFYLCASHSGQGSQPQHFGDGTRLSIL.

Of note for this clone: The CDR3 extends 3 residues past the end of the read, so its final part is completed from the germline J gene. This chain connects TRBV5-6 to TRBJ2-1; 9 nucleotides align to TRBD2. Trimming removed 5 bases from V and 5 bases from J; junction bases left unmatched: 8. Germline assignment: CDR1 SGHDT and CDR2 YYEEEE. The CDR3 length is 15 residues. The part of the CDR3 DNA that was read is TGTGCCAGCAGGCTGGGGGCTAGCGGGAACAATGAG. Translated: CASRLGASGNNE. The whole CDR3 sequence reads CASRLGASGNNEQFF.

Comments on this clone: With the read ending 3 residues before the CDR3 end, the germline J gene is used to fill in that end. This rearrangement joins TRBV5-1 to TRBJ1-5; D is possibly TRBD1 (5 bases). The germline gives CDR1 SGHRS, CDR2 YFSETQ. Deletions cut 0 bases from V and 9 bases from J, with 10 bases between. The length of the CDR3 is 13 residues. The CDR3 reads CASSLGQGGPQHF. Incomplete CDR3 DNA: TGCGCCAGCAGCTTGGGGCAGGGAGGGCCC.

Comment on this clone: Read data end 3 residues before the CDR3 end; the end is taken from the germline J gene. The V gene is TRBV27, the J gene TRBJ2-7, with a possible D match to TRBD2 (9 bases). Trimming removed 3 bases at V and 3 bases at J, with 21 bases between. The length of the CDR3 is 17 residues. Germline V lookup: CDR1 MNHEY, CDR2 SMNVEV (reference sequence). The sequenced CDR3 bases are TGTGCCAGCAGTTTGCGACAGGGGTCTAGCGGGGTCTACGAG. Translation gives CASSLRQGSSGVYE. The full CDR3 sequence reads CASSLRQGSSGVYEQYF.

As for this clone: The sequenced fragment ends 3 residues before the CDR3 boundary, so the rest is inferred from the germline J gene. The V and J genes are TRBV18 and TRBJ2-7; possible D gene TRBD1, 6 bases. Trimming took off 3 bases at V and 4 bases at J, with 10 bases between the two ends. Looked up from germline, CDR1 is KGHSH and CDR2 is LQKENI. This CDR3 has 13 residues. CDR3 loop: CASSPLDSYEQYF. The CDR3 DNA, read in part, is TGTGCCAGCTCACCCCTGGACAGTTACGAG.

As for this clone: With the read ending 3 residues before the CDR3 end, the germline J gene is used to fill in that end. The chain combines TRBV5-1 with TRBJ1-2; D perhaps matches TRBD1 (5 bases). This CDR3 region has 15 residues. Looked up from germline, CDR1 is SGHRS and CDR2 is YFSETQ. V lost 2 bases and J 2 bases, leaving 13 bases between the germline ends. The sequenced part of the CDR3 DNA is TGCGCCAGCAGCTTAGATGACAGACGGAACTATGGC. It codes for CASSLDDRRNYG. The whole CDR3 sequence reads CASSLDDRRNYGYTF.

This clone is labeled medium-sized based on frequency. The missing CDR3 end, 3 residues past where the read stops, is filled in from the germline J gene. The V and J genes are TRBV19 and TRBJ2-2, with unresolved D. The V gene's germline CDR1 is LNHDA and CDR2 SQIVND (reference sequence). V was shortened by 7 bases and J by 0 bases, with 15 bases between the two germline ends. The CDR3 is 16 residues long. CDR3 DNA (partial): TGTGCCAGTACCCTCCGGCGGCGGCCGAACACCGGGGAG. This encodes CASTLRRRPNTGE. From start to end, the CDR3 is CASTLRRRPNTGELFF.

With regard to this clone: The read stops 3 residues short of the end of the CDR3; the missing end is completed from the germline J gene. The chain combines TRBV5-1 with TRBJ2-2; 12 bases line up with TRBD2. This CDR3 is 20 amino acids long. Per germline, CDR1 SGHRS and CDR2 YFSETQ. J lost 0 bases, V lost 0 bases, and 9 bases had no gene match. CDR3: CASSLALRLAGGSNTGELFF. CDR3 DNA (partial): TGCGCCAGCAGCTTGGCCCTGCGGCTAGCGGGAGGGTCGAACACCGGGGAG. Full variable domain (missing parts from reference TRBV5-1 and TRBJ2-2): KAGVTQTPRYLIKTRGQQVTLSCSPISGHRSVSWYQQTPGQGLQFLFEYFSETQRNKGNFPGRFSGRQFSNSRSEMNVSTLELGDSALYLCASSLALRLAGGSNTGELFFGEGSRLTVL.

Details on this clone: Sequencing ends 3 residues short of the CDR3 end; the germline J gene provides the rest. The chain has TRBV19 and TRBJ1-1, with D possibly matching TRBD1 (5 bases). This CDR3 is built from 16 residues. The germline gives CDR1 LNHDA, CDR2 SQIVND (reference sequence). Trimming left V 7 bases short and J 3 bases short, with 21 bases between. The chain's CDR3 is CASTRQGGPWDTEAFF. The sequenced CDR3 bases are TGTGCCAGTACTCGTCAGGGAGGCCCATGGGACACTGAA.

In terms of frequency, this clone is medium-sized. The DNA ends 3 residues before the CDR3 does, and the rest of the CDR3 is filled in from the germline J gene. The V and J genes are TRBV6-9 and TRBJ1-2, with D unclear. The V end lost 4 bases, the J end lost 2 bases, and 5 bases lay between the germline ends. CDR3 size: 12 residues. CDR1 is MNHGY and CDR2 is SVAAGI in the germline V gene. The DNA read from the CDR3 is TGTGCCAGCAGTTGGGCCAACTATGGC. This sequence encodes CASSWANYG. In full, the CDR3 reads CASSWANYGYTF.

In terms of frequency, this clone is medium-sized. The read ends 3 residues early relative to the CDR3; the germline J gene fills the gap. The gene calls are TRBV20-1 and TRBJ2-6; D is uncertain. V dropped 1 base and J dropped 9 bases, with 13 bases sitting between them. This CDR3 comprises 14 residues. Germline CDR1 and CDR2: DFQATT and SNEGSKA (reference sequence). CDR3 region: CSARVPGQVNVLTF. CDR3 DNA, as far as it was read: TGCAGTGCTAGAGTCCCCGGCCAGGTCAACGTC.

The CDR3 region is CASRSTGPGLAGSGELFF. CDR3 bases read: TGTGCCAGCAGATCCACAGGGCCGGGACTAGCGGGTTCTGGGGAG. The chain carries TRBV7-3 and TRBJ2-2; 12 bases match TRBD2. The read comes to an end 3 residues before the CDR3 does, leaving the germline J gene to fill in the end. Trimming removed 6 bases from V and 8 bases from J; junction bases left unmatched: 16. The CDR3 loop spans 18 amino acids. Germline loops: CDR1 SGHTA, CDR2 FQGTGA.

Comment on this clone: The read comes to an end 3 residues before the CDR3 does, leaving the germline J gene to fill in the end. The chain couples TRBV7-3 to TRBJ2-7, with D perhaps TRBD1 (6 bases). V lost 5 bases to trimming and J lost 2 bases, with 10 bases between them. Per germline, CDR1 SGHTA and CDR2 FQGTGA. The CDR3 sequence is 13 residues long. The chain's CDR3 is CASSMDSPYEQYF. CDR3 DNA (partial): TGTGCCAGCAGCATGGACAGCCCCTACGAG.